This TCR beta chain comes out of a study of blood T cell repertoires in COVID-19. Study information: From T cells, B-cell-depleted T cells, or PBMCs came the material, which was cDNA or gDNA.

The CDR3 length is 12 residues. Between the trimmed V and J ends, which lost 7 bases and 2 bases, there was a span of 3 bases. CDR1 is SNHLY, CDR2 FYNNEI, per germline. Original analysis: Nucleated cell counts were estimated from reference gene primer amplification. Profiled with immunoSEQ multiplex PCR; TCRdb holds only in-frame clones, not every one. That table gives V, J and clone size, and the DNA gave D and trimming. The sample carries some 17,000 clones, around 90% recorded once. The sequencing input was peripheral blood. The chain employs TRBV2 and TRBJ2-6, with D hard to call. This receptor was obtained from a man in his fifties with active COVID-19. CDR3 residues: CASTAGANVLTF. CDR3 nucleotide sequence: TGTGCCAGCACGGCTGGGGCCAACGTCCTGACTTTC. Full variable domain (outside the CDR3, taken from reference TRBV2 and TRBJ2-6): EPEVTQTPSHQVTQMGQEVILRCVPISNHLYFYWYRQILGQKVEFLVSFYNNEISEKSEIFDDQFSVERPDGSNFTLKIRSTKLEDSAMYFCASTAGANVLTFGAGSRLTVL.